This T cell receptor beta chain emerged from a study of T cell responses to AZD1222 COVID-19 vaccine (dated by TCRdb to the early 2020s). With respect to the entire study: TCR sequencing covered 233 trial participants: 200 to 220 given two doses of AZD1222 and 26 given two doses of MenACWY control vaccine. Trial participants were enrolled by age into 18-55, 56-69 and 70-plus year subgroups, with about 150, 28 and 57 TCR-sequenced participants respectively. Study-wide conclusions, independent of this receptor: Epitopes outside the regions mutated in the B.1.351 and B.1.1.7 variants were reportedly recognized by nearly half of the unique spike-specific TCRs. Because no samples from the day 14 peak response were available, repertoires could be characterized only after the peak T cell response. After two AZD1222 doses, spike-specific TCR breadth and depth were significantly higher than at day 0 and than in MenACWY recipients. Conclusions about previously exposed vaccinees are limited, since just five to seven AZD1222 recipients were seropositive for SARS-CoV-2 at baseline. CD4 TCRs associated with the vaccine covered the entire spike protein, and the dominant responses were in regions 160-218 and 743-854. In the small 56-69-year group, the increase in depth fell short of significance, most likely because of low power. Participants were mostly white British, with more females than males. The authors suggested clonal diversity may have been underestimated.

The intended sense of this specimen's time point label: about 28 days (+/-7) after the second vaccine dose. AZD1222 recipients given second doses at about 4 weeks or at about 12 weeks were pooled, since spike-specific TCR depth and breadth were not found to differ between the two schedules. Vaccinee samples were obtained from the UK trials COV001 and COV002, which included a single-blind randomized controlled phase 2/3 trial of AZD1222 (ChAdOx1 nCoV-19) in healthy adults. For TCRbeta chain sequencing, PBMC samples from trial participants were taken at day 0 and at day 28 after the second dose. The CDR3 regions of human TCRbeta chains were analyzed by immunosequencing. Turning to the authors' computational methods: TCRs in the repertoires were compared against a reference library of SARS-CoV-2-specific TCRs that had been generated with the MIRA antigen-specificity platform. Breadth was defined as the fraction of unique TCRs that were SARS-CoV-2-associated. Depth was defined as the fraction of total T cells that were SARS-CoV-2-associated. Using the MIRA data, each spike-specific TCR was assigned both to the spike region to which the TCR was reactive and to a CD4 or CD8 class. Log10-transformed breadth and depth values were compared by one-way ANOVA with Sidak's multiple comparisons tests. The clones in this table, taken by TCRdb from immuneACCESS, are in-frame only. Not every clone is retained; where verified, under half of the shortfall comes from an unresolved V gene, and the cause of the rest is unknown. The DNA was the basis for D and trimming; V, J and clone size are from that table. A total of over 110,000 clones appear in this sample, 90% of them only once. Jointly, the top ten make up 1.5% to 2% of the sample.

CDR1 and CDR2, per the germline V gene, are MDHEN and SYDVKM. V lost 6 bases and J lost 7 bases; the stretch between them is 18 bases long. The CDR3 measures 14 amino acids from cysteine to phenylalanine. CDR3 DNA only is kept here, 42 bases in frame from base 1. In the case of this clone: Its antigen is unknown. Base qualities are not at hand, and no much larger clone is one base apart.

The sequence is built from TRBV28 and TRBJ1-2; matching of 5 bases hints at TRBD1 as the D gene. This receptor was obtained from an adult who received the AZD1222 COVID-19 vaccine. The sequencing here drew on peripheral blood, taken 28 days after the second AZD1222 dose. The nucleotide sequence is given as TGTGCCAGCAGCCGACTTAGGGGTGGGGTTGGCTACACCTTC. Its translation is CASSRLRGGVGYTF.